The 8 T cell receptor beta chains in this list originate from one sample, sequenced in a study of blood T cell repertoires in COVID-19 (dated by TCRdb to 2020 to 2022). Receptor libraries were prepared by the immunoSEQ multiplex PCR assay. Imported from immuneACCESS, the table was reduced by TCRdb to in-frame sequences with V and J called. These copies leave out some clones; in studies compared against another copy, an unresolved V gene accounts for under half, and the cause of the remainder is not known. The sample contains about 260,000 clones, 85% to 90% of them found a single time. The ten largest clones add up to over 3.5% of the sample. The sequenced sample consisted of peripheral blood. These receptors came from a middle-aged woman with acute or convalescent COVID-19.

The chain uses TRBV18 and TRBJ1-2; a weak D match, TRBD1 (5 bases). CDR1 is KGHSH, CDR2 LQKENI, per germline. The CDR3 runs to 13 residues. V was clipped by 5 bases and J by 4 bases, with 11 bases between them. CDR3 sequence: CASSTGEAYGYTF. CDR3 in DNA: TGTGCCAGCTCAACGGGGGAGGCCTATGGCTACACCTTC.

This chain joins TRBV2 and TRBJ2-7, with D possibly TRBD1 on 5 matching bases. V was trimmed by 2 bases and J by 7 bases, leaving 18 bases between them. The germline CDR1 and CDR2 sequences are SNHLY and FYNNEI. The CDR3 runs 15 residues. CDR3 amino acids: CASSELILGVGEQYV. For the CDR3, the DNA is TGTGCCAGCAGTGAATTGATTTTAGGGGTAGGTGAGCAGTACGTC.

This clone was counted a single time. The genes are TRBV6-4 and TRBJ1-6; D is unresolved. The germline gives CDR1 MRHNA, CDR2 SNTAGT. The CDR3 runs to 13 residues. V lost 0 bases and J 9 bases, leaving 6 bases between the germline ends. The CDR3 protein is CASSDSTSSPLHF. CDR3 DNA: TGTGCCAGCAGTGACTCGACTTCTTCACCCCTCCACTTT.

The chain has TRBV5-4 and TRBJ2-7; 10 bases line up with TRBD1. This CDR3 is 15 amino acids long. The germline gives CDR1 SGHNT, CDR2 YYREEE (reference sequence). The V and J ends lost 5 bases and 2 bases, in that order; junction bases with no gene match: 7. CDR3 sequence reads: CASRLGTGDPYEQYV. DNA of the CDR3: TGTGCCAGCAGACTCGGGACAGGGGACCCCTACGAGCAGTACGTC.

This chain connects TRBV6-5 to TRBJ1-2; D uncertain. V dropped 7 bases and J dropped 1 base, with 7 bases sitting between them. In germline, CDR1 is MNHEY, CDR2 SVGAGI. The CDR3 runs to 12 residues. The CDR3: CASTNSNYGYTF. The CDR3 DNA reads as TGTGCCAGCACCAACAGTAACTATGGCTACACCTTC.

The chain recombines TRBV29-1 with TRBJ1-1; no clear D. Trimming removed 3 bases from V and 10 bases from J, with 18 bases in between. This CDR3 is 13 amino acids long. CDR1 and CDR2 (germline): SQVTM, ANQGSEA. The CDR3 region has the DNA TGCAGCGTTGATGGAGCTGCGGGTTCTAGAGCTTTCTTT. It specifies CSVDGAAGSRAFF.

This chain joins TRBV19 and TRBJ1-3; 8 nucleotides match TRBD1. The CDR3 contains 15 residues. From germline, CDR1 is LNHDA and CDR2 SQIVND (reference sequence). With 5 bases clipped from V and 0 bases from J, the junction kept 3 bases outside the gene matches. CDR3 residues: CASSDRGRSGNTIYF. In DNA form, the CDR3 reads TGTGCCAGTAGTGACAGGGGACGCTCTGGAAACACCATATATTTT.

The chain employs TRBV6-5 and TRBJ1-2; no firm D call. Per the germline V gene, CDR1 is MNHEY and CDR2 is SVGAGI. V was cut by 4 bases and J by 4 bases, with 10 bases left in between. There are 13 residues in the CDR3. This CDR3 reads CASSSPESYGYTF. The DNA for the CDR3 is TGTGCCAGCAGTTCCCCTGAGAGCTATGGCTACACCTTC.